The clone carrying this T cell receptor beta chain was picked up one time. Its antigen remains unidentified. The repertoire was sequenced with immunoSEQ multiplex PCR; TCRdb's copy has only in-frame clones and lacks some. The profile shows about 36,000 clones, 90% to 95% of them singletons. The data were taken from a study of circulating and synovial CD4+ cells in juvenile arthritis. Findings and caveats of the study: Diversity here was lower than in bulk blood CD4 cells. Bulk blood CD4 samples held at least an order of magnitude more or fewer genomes than CPL.

The CDR3 loop spans 14 amino acids. Germline V gene lookup returns CDR1 SGHRS and CDR2 YFSETQ. Trimming pared 0 bases from V and 7 bases from J, leaving 10 bases between. Sequencing used CD4+ T cells from blood. This receptor was obtained from a human donor with juvenile idiopathic arthritis. The chain links TRBV5-1 to TRBJ1-4; possibly TRBD1 for D (5 bases). CDR3: CASSLEGIGEKLFF. The CDR3 DNA sequence: TGCGCCAGCAGCTTGGAGGGGATTGGTGAAAAACTGTTTTTT.